Each of the 14 T cell receptor beta chains below was sequenced from the same sample in a study of T cells in Graves' hyperthyroidism and ophthalmopathy. Researchers took RNA transcripts and amplified the TCR beta CDR3 regions from them. Using the HTBI primer set, a first-round RT-PCR was run on the TCR CDR3. TCRdb itself ran the multiplex PCR reads through MiXCR, one entry per CDR3 protein. The sample records about 480,000 distinct CDR3 sequences, approximately 25% being singletons. Sequencing was carried out using blood. Receptor source: a young woman with Graves' ophthalmopathy.

This clonotype was detected a few times. The V gene is TRBV5-1, the J gene TRBJ2-7; D possibly corresponds to TRBD2 (6 bases). The V end was cut by 7 bases, the J end by 6 bases, with 11 bases between. Germline loops: CDR1 SGHRS, CDR2 YFSETQ. The CDR3 runs to 11 residues. CDR3 in amino acids: CASGTGGEQYF. CDR3 bases: TGCGCCAGCGGGACCGGGGGCGAGCAGTACTTC.

This clonotype was seen only a few times. CDR3 in DNA: TGTGCCAGCAGTCCCGTGGTGAGGAACACTGAAGCTTTCTTT. Translated, it gives CASSPVVRNTEAFF. This chain links TRBV12-3 or TRBV12-4 with TRBJ1-1; unclear D gene. The CDR3 is 14 residues long. The ends were cut back, 5 bases at V and 1 base at J, with 11 bases in the middle.

This clonotype was found many times. The V and J genes are TRBV20-1 and TRBJ1-1, with D perhaps TRBD1 (6 bases). The CDR3 loop spans 15 amino acids. V lost 0 bases, J lost 5 bases, and 16 bases lay in between. Germline V CDR1 and CDR2: DFQATT, SNEGSKA (reference sequence). CDR3 bases: TGCAGTGCTAGAGATTGGGGGGCAGGGGAAACTGAAGCTTTCTTT. Translation gives CSARDWGAGETEAFF.

Notes on this clonotype: This clone may be a read error of a much larger clone one base away. In DNA, the CDR3 is TGTGCCAGCAGCCGAGAGTTTTACGAGCAGTACTTC. It encodes CASSREFYEQYF. The V gene is TRBV12-3 or TRBV12-4, the J gene TRBJ2-7; D unresolved. This CDR3 spans 12 amino acids. V was trimmed by 6 bases and J by 4 bases, leaving 10 bases between them.

This clonotype was counted once. This may arise from a read error, as a much more abundant clone is one base away. The chain couples TRBV6-1 to TRBJ2-7; 7 positions match TRBD1. The CDR3 is 16 amino acids. The junction had 12 bases not matched to a gene; V was cut back by 5 bases and J by 2 bases. CDR1 is MNHNS and CDR2 is SASEGT in the germline V gene. The CDR3 is CASSSQGTVIPYEQYF. In DNA form, the CDR3 reads TGTGCCAGCAGTAGCCAAGGGACAGTGATCCCCTACGAGCAGTACTTC.

The sample holds many counts of this clonotype. V is TRBV18 and J is TRBJ2-7; no reliable D call. The CDR3 has 14 amino acids. Germline lookup yields CDR1 KGHSH and CDR2 LQKENI. Trimming took off 0 bases at V and 0 bases at J, with 6 bases between the two ends. CDR3 region: CASSPPKDSYEQYF. CDR3 DNA: TGTGCCAGCTCACCACCAAAGGACTCCTACGAGCAGTACTTC.

This clonotype was seen repeatedly, ten times or more. The chain links TRBV7-9 to TRBJ2-5, with D possibly matching TRBD1 (6 bases). Trimming removed 5 bases at V and 3 bases at J, with 16 bases between. The CDR3 contains 15 residues. Germline V gene lookup returns CDR1 SEHNR and CDR2 FQNEAQ (reference sequence). CDR3 residues: CASSQTGSAEETQYF. The CDR3 nucleotides are TGTGCCAGCAGCCAAACAGGGTCGGCGGAAGAGACCCAGTACTTC.

The sample holds a few counts of this clonotype. The rearrangement joins TRBV6-2 or TRBV6-3 to TRBJ2-7; a weak D match, TRBD1 (6 bases). Germline CDR1 MNHEY, CDR2 SVGEGT. The CDR3 has 13 residues. V lost 5 bases and J lost 6, with 14 bases in between. DNA of the CDR3: TGTGCCAGCAGTCCACCTTTAGGGGGCGAGCAGTACTTC. Residues: CASSPPLGGEQYF.

The rearrangement uses TRBV6-1 and TRBJ2-7; TRBD1 aligns across 9 bases. The CDR3 totals 16 residues. Looked up from germline, CDR1 is MNHNS and CDR2 is SASEGT. Trimming removed 6 bases from V and 3 bases from J; junction bases left unmatched: 12. The chain's CDR3 is CASSRSPGQGLYEQYF. CDR3 coding DNA: TGTGCCAGCAGCCGGTCACCGGGACAGGGACTCTACGAGCAGTACTTC.

This chain joins TRBV19 and TRBJ2-7; D is possibly TRBD2 (5 bases). Trimming stripped 3 bases from V and 5 bases from J, with 11 bases between. CDR1 and CDR2 (germline): LNHDA, SQIVND (reference sequence). The CDR3 spans 13 residues. The CDR3 loop reads CASSILRGNEQYF. For the CDR3, the DNA is TGTGCCAGTAGTATCCTCCGGGGAAACGAGCAGTACTTC.

This clonotype was seen at least ten times. This chain joins TRBV6-2 or TRBV6-3 and TRBJ2-3; D gene ambiguous. CDR3 size: 14 residues. Germline V gives CDR1 MNHEY, CDR2 SVGEGT. The V end lost 2 bases, the J end lost 5 bases, and 11 bases lay between the germline ends. The CDR3 DNA reads as TGTGCCAGCAGTTACGGTGTAACTCTAGATACGCAGTATTTT. Protein: CASSYGVTLDTQYF.

Of note for this clonotype: Since a much larger clone is just one base distant, this may be a read error. The chain employs TRBV15 and TRBJ1-5; D may be TRBD1 (5 bases). The CDR3 length is 12 residues. Germline V gives CDR1 LNHNV, CDR2 YYDKDF (reference sequence). The CDR3 nucleotides are TGTGTCACCAGCAGAGAGGGGAAGACCCAGCATTTT. This encodes CVTSREGKTQHF.

This clonotype was observed at least ten times. The V call is TRBV4-3, the J call TRBJ2-7; the D is unclear. CDR1 and CDR2 from the germline V gene are LGHNA and YSLEER. The V end lost 1 base, the J end lost 3 bases, and 10 bases lay between the germline ends. This CDR3 contains 14 residues. The CDR3 loop reads CASSQGRHLYEQYF. The CDR3 coding sequence is TGCGCCAGCAGCCAAGGTAGACACCTCTACGAGCAGTACTTC.

This clonotype showed up just a few times. V and J are TRBV18 and TRBJ1-5, with unresolved D. Germline V gene lookup returns CDR1 KGHSH and CDR2 LQKENI. CDR3 size: 13 residues. The ends were cut back, 2 bases at V and 5 bases at J, with 7 bases in the middle. The CDR3 spells CASSPFSDQPQHF. CDR3 nucleotides: TGTGCCAGCTCACCATTTTCCGATCAGCCCCAGCATTTT.